A single sample is the source of the 23 T cell receptor beta chains below, sequenced in a study of CD8+ T cells in alopecia areata (dated by TCRdb to between 2018 and 2020). The sample's time point label, in plain terms: baseline before oral tofacitinib. Peripheral blood and lesional scalp punch biopsies were obtained from patients with alopecia areata. Libraries were made using the immunoSEQ multiplex PCR assay. For TCR sequencing, RNA was extracted from every sample and reverse transcribed into cDNA to serve as template. The table comes from immuneACCESS by way of TCRdb, which keeps in-frame sequences with V and J called. Part of the clones is missing from these tables; in studies checked, under half for an unresolved V gene and the rest for unknown reasons. The sample table holds roughly 19,000 clones, of which 66% were seen once. Together, the top ten hold 6.1% of the sample. The sample here was skin, taken at week 0. The receptors stem from a human donor with alopecia areata.

The chain links TRBV29-1 to TRBJ1-2; unclear D gene. This CDR3 contains 11 residues. V was shortened by 4 bases and J by 8 bases, with 11 bases between the two germline ends. Germline-derived CDR1 and CDR2 are SQVTM and ANQGSEA. CDR3 loop: CSVAAGLGYTF. The DNA of the CDR3 is TGCAGCGTTGCGGCAGGTCTAGGCTACACCTTC.

The chain has TRBV19 and TRBJ2-7, with D unclear. Germline CDR1 LNHDA, CDR2 SQIVND (reference sequence). Trimming removed 1 base from V and 3 bases from J, with 13 bases in between. The CDR3 has 15 amino acids. The CDR3 sequence: CASSIAARRGYEQYF. The CDR3 bases are TGTGCCAGTAGTATAGCGGCCCGCCGAGGCTACGAGCAGTACTTC.

The CDR3 sequence: CASSQDGRRETQYF. For the CDR3, the DNA is TGCGCCAGCAGCCAAGATGGACGACGGGAGACCCAGTACTTC. The V call is TRBV4-1, the J call TRBJ2-5; D is unresolved. The germline V gene encodes CDR1 MGHRA and CDR2 YSYEKL. This CDR3 is 14 amino acids long. The V gene lost 0 bases and the J gene lost 5 bases, with 10 bases spanning the gap.

The rearrangement joins TRBV7-2 to TRBJ1-5; no reliable D call. Germline loops: CDR1 SGHTA, CDR2 FQGNSA. There are 13 residues in the CDR3. Trimming took 1 base from V and 5 from J, leaving 6 bases between them. The CDR3 protein is CASSLGQYQPQHF. CDR3 DNA: TGTGCCAGCAGCTTAGGGCAGTATCAGCCCCAGCATTTT.

The J gene is TRBJ2-3, the V gene TRBV4-2; 10 nucleotides agree with TRBD2. Germline trimming cut 5 bases from V and 3 bases from J; bases unmatched to any gene: 11. The CDR3 spans 17 residues. Germline loops: CDR1 LGHNA, CDR2 YNFKEQ. The CDR3 region has the DNA TGTGCCAGCAGCGAGTCAGCGGGGGGGTGGAGTACAGATACGCAGTATTTT. Protein product: CASSESAGGWSTDTQYF.

V and J are TRBV2 and TRBJ2-1; D call uncertain. Per the germline V gene, CDR1 is SNHLY and CDR2 is FYNNEI. This CDR3 comprises 14 residues. V was clipped by 3 bases and J by 6 bases, with 12 bases between them. CDR3 DNA sequence: TGTGCCAGCAGTGAGTATGTAACTTCCAATGAGCAGTTCTTC. It codes for CASSEYVTSNEQFF.

This chain links TRBV7-2 with TRBJ1-1; maybe TRBD1 (6 bases). Germline V gives CDR1 SGHTA, CDR2 FQGNSA. Trimming removed 2 bases from V and 3 bases from J, with 10 bases in between. The CDR3 has 14 residues. The CDR3 DNA follows: TGTGCCAGCAGCTTAAGGGGGGAACACACTGAAGCTTTCTTT. It yields the protein CASSLRGEHTEAFF.

This clone was picked up one time. Sequence at one end of the junction differs from germline and may be a read error. V and J are TRBV7-9 and TRBJ2-5; 9 bases fit TRBD1. The V gene's germline CDR1 is SEHNR and CDR2 FQNEAQ (reference sequence). The CDR3 spans 14 residues. The CDR3 region is CASSLQGAGETRYF. The CDR3 nucleotides read TGTGCCAGCAGCCTACAGGGGGCAGGGGAGACCCGGTACTTC. The full variable domain, with the rest looked up from reference TRBV7-9 and TRBJ2-5, is DTGVSQNPRHKITKRGQNVTFRCDPISEHNRLYWYRQTLGQGPEFLTYFQNEAQLEKSRLLSDRFSAERPKGSFSTLEIQRTEQGDSAMYLCASSLQGAGETRYFGPGTRLLVL.

The chain recombines TRBV15 with TRBJ2-5; D might be TRBD2 (6 bases). Between the trimmed V and J ends, which lost 5 bases and 1 base, there was a span of 14 bases. The CDR3 runs 15 residues. Germline CDR1 and CDR2: LNHNV and YYDKDF (reference sequence). CDR3 loop: CATSRGRLFQETQYF. In DNA form, the CDR3 reads TGTGCCACCAGCCGGGGGAGACTGTTCCAAGAGACCCAGTACTTC.

The chain carries TRBV12-5 and TRBJ2-3; 7 nucleotides match TRBD2. V lost 1 base and J lost 6; bases outside the gene matches: 4. Germline CDR1 reads LGHNT; CDR2 reads FRNRAP. CDR3 size: 14 residues. The CDR3 DNA follows: TGTGCTAGTGGTTTGGACCGGCGGGGGGATACGCAGTATTTT. It is translated as CASGLDRRGDTQYF.

This chain links TRBV5-6 with TRBJ2-1; TRBD1 matches 8 bases. Germline loops: CDR1 SGHDT, CDR2 YYEEEE. This CDR3 is 12 amino acids long. V was pared by 4 bases and J by 9 bases, with 3 bases of the junction left unmatched. Here the CDR3 reads CASSPGQGEQFF. The CDR3 nucleotides read TGTGCCAGCAGCCCCGGACAGGGTGAGCAGTTCTTC.

V gene TRBV2 combines with J gene TRBJ2-7; possibly TRBD2 for D (5 bases). The germline CDR1 and CDR2 sequences are SNHLY and FYNNEI. V dropped 4 bases and J dropped 6 bases, with 16 bases sitting between them. The CDR3 runs 14 residues. This CDR3 is CASSVSGIESEQYF. The DNA for the CDR3 is TGTGCCAGCAGTGTGTCGGGAATCGAGTCCGAGCAGTACTTC.

The chain employs TRBV10-3 and TRBJ2-7; D tentatively reads TRBD1 or TRBD2 (5 bases each). V lost 8 bases to trimming and J lost 6 bases, with 14 bases between them. The CDR3 sequence is 12 residues long. Germline V CDR1 and CDR2: ENHRY, SYGVKD. CDR3 residues: CAIGGTSGEQYF. In DNA, the CDR3 is TGTGCCATCGGGGGAACATCGGGCGAGCAGTACTTC.

The J gene is TRBJ2-5, the V gene TRBV27; 7 bases line up with TRBD2. The CDR3 runs to 18 residues. J was trimmed by 5 bases and V by 6 bases; bases with no gene match: 21. The V gene's germline CDR1 is MNHEY and CDR2 SMNVEV (reference sequence). The CDR3 loop is CASSLTPGAGSYGETQYF. The CDR3, as DNA: TGTGCCAGCAGCCTTACCCCAGGAGCGGGGTCCTATGGGGAGACCCAGTACTTC.

Concerning this clone itself: At one boundary the junction diverges from the germline segment, which might be a read error. The chain joins TRBV6-6 to TRBJ1-3; 7 bases are shared with TRBD1. The CDR3 sequence is 14 residues long. In germline, CDR1 is MNHNY, CDR2 SVGAGI (reference sequence). CDR3 in amino acids: CASNYTGVGNTIYF. The CDR3 DNA sequence: TGTGCCAGCAATTACACAGGGGTCGGAAACACCATATATTTT.

The chain carries TRBV7-2 and TRBJ1-2; D remains unclear. Germline CDR1 reads SGHTA; CDR2 reads FQGNSA. This CDR3 region has 12 residues. Trimming removed 2 bases at V and 4 bases at J, with 5 bases between. The CDR3 reads CASSLQIYGYTF. Written as DNA, the CDR3 is TGTGCCAGCAGCTTACAAATCTATGGCTACACCTTC.

V gene TRBV10-3 combines with J gene TRBJ2-5; 7 nucleotides agree with TRBD1. The CDR3 runs to 16 residues. J was trimmed by 5 bases and V by 0 bases; bases with no gene match: 9. Germline V CDR1 and CDR2: ENHRY, SYGVKD. CDR3 amino acids: CAISESPQGIRETQYF. The CDR3 coding sequence is TGTGCCATCAGTGAGTCGCCACAGGGGATCCGCGAGACCCAGTACTTC.

The V call is TRBV5-6, the J call TRBJ1-1, with D possibly TRBD1 on 6 matching bases. This CDR3 spans 12 amino acids. V lost 3 bases to trimming and J lost 5 bases, with 8 bases between them. Germline V gene sequence: CDR1 SGHDT, CDR2 YYEEEE. In DNA, the CDR3 is TGTGCCAGCAGCTCAGGACAGACTGAAGCTTTCTTT. Its translation is CASSSGQTEAFF.

The chain joins TRBV9 to TRBJ1-1, with 10 bases lining up with TRBD1. Germline V gene lookup returns CDR1 SGDLS and CDR2 YYNGEE. CDR3 length equals 15 residues. Trimming at V came to 0 bases and at J to 5 bases, leaving 4 bases not matched to a gene. This CDR3 is CASSVEGQGTTEAFF. CDR3 sequence (DNA): TGTGCCAGCAGCGTAGAGGGACAGGGGACTACTGAAGCTTTCTTT.

A few counts support this clone. V usage is TRBV7-3 and J usage is TRBJ2-3; D gene ambiguous. This CDR3 comprises 15 residues. CDR1 and CDR2 (germline): SGHTA, FQGTGA. The V end lost 2 bases, the J end lost 1 base, and 10 bases lay between the germline ends. Here the CDR3 DNA reads TGTGCCAGCAGCTTAGGCCTACGCCGCACAGATACGCAGTATTTT. Residues: CASSLGLRRTDTQYF. The whole variable domain, remainder taken from reference TRBV7-3 and TRBJ2-3, is GAGVSQTPSNKVTEKGKYVELRCDPISGHTALYWYRQSLGQGPEFLIYFQGTGAADDSGLPNDRFFAVRPEGSVSTLKIQRTERGDSAVYLCASSLGLRRTDTQYFGPGTRLTVL.

J is TRBJ2-3 and V is TRBV5-1, with D perhaps matching TRBD2 (5 bases). This CDR3 comprises 13 residues. The germline CDR1 and CDR2 sequences are SGHRS and YFSETQ. With 3 bases removed from V and 0 bases from J, the gap between germline ends came to 5 bases. The CDR3: CASSSGSTDTQYF. As DNA, the CDR3 is TGCGCCAGCAGCTCGGGGAGCACAGATACGCAGTATTTT.

For this clone: An end of the junction does not agree with germline; a read error may underlie this. V gene TRBV29-1 combines with J gene TRBJ1-5; tentative D call: TRBD1 (5 bases). The CDR3 contains 14 residues. CDR1 is SQVTM and CDR2 is ANQGSEA in the germline V gene. Written as DNA, the CDR3 is TGCAGCGTTAAAGACAGAGATCTCAATCAGCCCCAGCATTTT. The encoded protein is CSVKDRDLNQPQHF.

The chain employs TRBV2 and TRBJ2-5; 8 nucleotides line up with TRBD1. The CDR3 loop spans 15 amino acids. CDR1 and CDR2 from the germline V gene are SNHLY and FYNNEI. Trimming cost V 6 bases and J 5 bases; bases outside gene matches: 11. The CDR3 loop is CASRAGTGKYETQYF. Written as DNA, the CDR3 is TGTGCCAGCAGAGCCGGGACAGGAAAATACGAGACCCAGTACTTC. Together with reference TRBV2 and TRBJ2-5, the CDR3 gives the full variable domain: EPEVTQTPSHQVTQMGQEVILRCVPISNHLYFYWYRQILGQKVEFLVSFYNNEISEKSEIFDDQFSVERPDGSNFTLKIRSTKLEDSAMYFCASRAGTGKYETQYFGPGTRLLVL.